Listed here is a single TCR beta chain. Antigen: not known. The sample has other DNA sequences that encode this CDR3 too. The CDR3 loop spans 14 amino acids. The germline gives CDR1 MNHNS, CDR2 SASEGT. The V segment lost 6 bases and the J segment 0 bases; nucleotides outside the gene matches: 2. Data came from immunoSEQ multiplex PCR; TCRdb stores just in-frame clones and leaves some out. The sample records fewer than 250,000 clones, about 87% being singletons. This sample stems from a study of cytomegalovirus exposure and HLA in healthy donors. Overall study findings and caveats: The classifier reportedly diagnosed cytomegalovirus status with high specificity and sensitivity.

The TCR sequence derives from a man younger than 35 in good health and CMV-seronegative. The chain recombines TRBV6-1 with TRBJ2-7; 10 nucleotides agree with TRBD1. Source material: PBMCs. CDR3 protein: CASSRDRGSYEQYF. CDR3 nucleotides: TGTGCCAGCAGCAGGGACAGGGGCTCCTACGAGCAGTACTTC.